Listed here is a single TCR beta chain. Antigen unknown. The data stem from a study of vaccination and CD4 T cells after COVID-19. General study findings and limits: Spike mono-reactive status applied to 304 of 307 vaccine-specific clones in convalescent patients.

This CDR3 has 15 residues. The V end lost 4 bases, the J end lost 3 bases, and 15 bases lay between the germline ends. Looked up from germline, CDR1 is SEHNR and CDR2 is FQNEAQ (reference sequence). Sequenced with the Oncomine TCR Beta short-read assay was DNA taken from cultured CD4+ T cells. From the PCR reads, TCRdb called clonotypes with MiXCR, one entry per CDR3 protein. The table lists tens of thousands of distinct CDR3 sequences, 62% of them singletons. Indicated treatment: approximately 9-day PBMC culture with coronavirus spike peptide pools or control peptides (ViraFEST assay). The V call is TRBV7-9, the J call TRBJ1-1; perhaps TRBD1 as D (6 bases). This receptor was identified in a human donor who had recovered from COVID-19. Specimen: CD4+ T cells from blood, cultured in vitro. CDR3 nucleotides: TGTGCCAGCAGCTATAGGCAGGGGTCGGACACTGAAGCTTTCTTT. Protein product: CASSYRQGSDTEAFF.